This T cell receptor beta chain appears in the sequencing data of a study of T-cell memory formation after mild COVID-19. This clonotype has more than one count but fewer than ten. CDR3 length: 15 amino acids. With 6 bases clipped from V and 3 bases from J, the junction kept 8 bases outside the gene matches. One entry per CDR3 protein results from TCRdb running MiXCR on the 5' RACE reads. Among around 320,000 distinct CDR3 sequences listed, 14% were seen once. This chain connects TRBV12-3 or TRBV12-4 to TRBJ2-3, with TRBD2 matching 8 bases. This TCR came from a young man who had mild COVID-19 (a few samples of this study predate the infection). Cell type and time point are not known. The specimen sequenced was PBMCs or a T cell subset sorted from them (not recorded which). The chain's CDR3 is CASSHRGGGTDTQYF. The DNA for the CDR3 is TGTGCCAGCAGCCATCGGGGCGGGGGGACAGATACGCAGTATTTT.